These 2 T cell receptor beta chains came from one sample sequenced in a study of blood T cell repertoires in COVID-19. Produced via immunoSEQ multiplex PCR; TCRdb's table is partial and in-frame only. The sample shows more than 60,000 clones, about 93% of them seen only once. What was sequenced was peripheral blood. All receptors come from a human donor in a cohort sampled during active COVID-19.

V is TRBV7-8 and J is TRBJ2-2; TRBD1 matches at 11 bases. Per germline, CDR1 SGHVS and CDR2 FQNEAQ. The V gene end was trimmed by 5 bases and the J gene end by 3 bases; junction bases not matched to a gene: 11. The CDR3 length is 18 residues. This CDR3 reads CASSPWTGGPLDTGELFF. CDR3 sequence (DNA): TGTGCCAGCAGCCCATGGACAGGGGGCCCCCTGGACACCGGGGAGCTGTTTTTT.

This clone was recorded once. The chain recombines TRBV5-1 with TRBJ1-2; 8 bases align to TRBD1. This CDR3 region has 15 residues. CDR1 and CDR2 (germline): SGHRS, YFSETQ. The junction had 9 bases not matched to a gene; V was cut back by 4 bases and J by 4 bases. The CDR3 region is CASSGGQGPGYGYTF. DNA of the CDR3: TGCGCCAGCAGCGGCGGACAGGGCCCCGGCTATGGCTACACCTTC.